Following are 32 T cell receptor beta chains from one sample sequenced in a study of cytomegalovirus exposure and HLA in healthy donors. PCR used 60 Vbeta primers and 13 Jbeta primers. The protocol was immunoSEQ multiplex PCR, while the TCRdb copy is restricted to in-frame clones and leaves out a portion. Here the sample spans about 200,000 clones, around 79% being singletons. Sequenced input: PBMCs. These receptors originate from a woman aged 50 to 60 in good health and CMV-seronegative.

This rearrangement joins TRBV28 to TRBJ1-2, with TRBD1 identical over 7 bases. Per the germline V gene, CDR1 is MDHEN and CDR2 is SYDVKM. J lost 4 bases, V lost 2 bases, and 7 bases had no gene match. The length of the CDR3 is 15 residues. The CDR3 reads CASSLDDRVSYGYTF. CDR3 coding DNA: TGTGCCAGCAGTTTAGACGACAGGGTGAGCTATGGCTACACCTTC.

This sequence joins TRBV6-1 and TRBJ2-7; D gene uncertain. The CDR3 extends over 11 amino acids. The germline gives CDR1 MNHNS, CDR2 SASEGT. Trimming shortened V by 2 bases and J by 6 bases, and 5 bases separated the two germline ends. CDR3 bases: TGTGCCAGCAGTGAACCATCCGAGCAGTACTTC. Residues: CASSEPSEQYF.

The chain links TRBV29-1 to TRBJ1-1; D possibly corresponds to TRBD1 (5 bases). This CDR3 comprises 12 residues. Germline loops: CDR1 SQVTM, CDR2 ANQGSEA. The V and J ends lost 6 bases and 1 base respectively, with 9 bases between them. The CDR3, as DNA: TGCAGCGTCCGCAGGGAGAACACTGAAGCTTTCTTT. Its protein is CSVRRENTEAFF.

This clone was seen once. The chain recombines TRBV18 with TRBJ2-5; no firm D call. CDR1 is KGHSH, CDR2 LQKENI, per germline. V shed 1 base and J shed 1 base, with 4 bases lying between them. This CDR3 has 13 residues. For the CDR3, the DNA is TGTGCCAGCTCACCACTGGCCCAAGAGACCCAGTACTTC. Its protein is CASSPLAQETQYF. The variable domain in full, with the rest retrieved from reference TRBV18 and TRBJ2-5, is NAGVMQNPRHLVRRRGQEARLRCSPMKGHSHVYWYRQLPEEGLKFMVYLQKENIIDESGMPKERFSAEFPKEGPSILRIQQVVRGDSAAYFCASSPLAQETQYFGPGTRLLVL.

V usage is TRBV7-9 and J usage is TRBJ1-2; 8 bases are shared with TRBD1. Germline V CDR1 and CDR2: SEHNR, FQNEAQ (reference sequence). The CDR3 is made up of 15 amino acids. V shed 4 bases and J 8 bases; nucleotides not matched to a gene: 12. CDR3 loop: CASSSGDRRRGGYTF. The CDR3 DNA reads as TGTGCCAGCAGCTCCGGGGACAGGCGACGGGGCGGCTACACCTTC.

V and J are TRBV7-6 and TRBJ1-3; maybe TRBD1 (6 bases). V shed 0 bases and J shed 0 bases, with 15 bases lying between them. Germline CDR1 SGHVS, CDR2 FNYEAQ. This CDR3 has 18 residues. The CDR3 DNA is TGTGCCAGCAGCTTAGCGCAGACAGGCCCGATCTCTGGAAACACCATATATTTT. This sequence encodes CASSLAQTGPISGNTIYF.

The chain has TRBV12-2 and TRBJ1-5; whether TRBD1, the table's D call, matches the DNA was not checked. TRBV12-2 is listed as a pseudogene. The CDR3 runs to 15 residues. CDR3 sequence reads: CASRSDRRGNQPQHF. In DNA form, the CDR3 reads TGTGCAAGTCGCTCGGACAGGCGGGGCAATCAGCCCCAGCATTTT.

The chain recombines TRBV18 with TRBJ2-7; maybe TRBD1 (5 bases). With 1 base removed from V and 5 bases from J, the gap between germline ends came to 6 bases. This CDR3 is 12 amino acids long. Germline V gene sequence: CDR1 KGHSH, CDR2 LQKENI. Here the CDR3 DNA reads TGTGCCAGCTCACCACGGGGCGACGAGCAGTACTTC. This translates into CASSPRGDEQYF.

This sequence joins TRBV30 and TRBJ2-1, with D perhaps TRBD2 (6 bases). This CDR3 is built from 12 residues. CDR1 GTSNPN and CDR2 SVGIG come from the germline V gene (reference sequence). The V end lost 0 bases, the J end lost 11 bases, and 11 bases lay between the germline ends. The CDR3 DNA is TGTGCCTGGAGTGTGCGGGGCCGAAAGCAGTTCTTC. Translating gives CAWSVRGRKQFF.

The chain is built from TRBV19 and TRBJ2-5; the match to TRBD2 covers 10 bases. Germline assignment: CDR1 LNHDA and CDR2 SQIVND (reference sequence). The CDR3 is made up of 12 amino acids. The V gene end was trimmed by 10 bases and the J gene end by 5 bases; junction bases not matched to a gene: 4. CDR3 loop: CATGTSAETQYF. CDR3 sequence (DNA): TGTGCCACTGGGACTAGCGCGGAGACCCAGTACTTC.

The V and J genes are TRBV5-1 and TRBJ1-3; 10 positions agree with TRBD1. The CDR3 extends over 15 amino acids. Per germline, CDR1 SGHRS and CDR2 YFSETQ. Germline trimming cut 4 bases from V and 1 base from J; bases unmatched to any gene: 2. The CDR3 DNA follows: TGCGCCAGCAGCGGGGACAGGGGATCTGGAAACACCATATATTTT. Amino acid sequence: CASSGDRGSGNTIYF.

V is TRBV5-1 and J is TRBJ2-6; 7 positions match TRBD2. The CDR3 is made up of 16 amino acids. V dropped 3 bases and J dropped 0; count of bases not matched to a gene: 3. CDR1 and CDR2 from the germline V gene are SGHRS and YFSETQ. The CDR3 DNA reads as TGCGCCAGCAGCTGGGAGGGGAGCTCTGGGGCCAACGTCCTGACTTTC. Translated, it gives CASSWEGSSGANVLTF.

This sequence joins TRBV9 and TRBJ2-5; no clear D. CDR1 is SGDLS and CDR2 is YYNGEE in the germline V gene. The CDR3 loop spans 14 amino acids. The V end lost 0 bases, the J end lost 1 base, and 7 bases lay between the germline ends. The DNA for the CDR3 is TGTGCCAGCAGCGTAGGGCCAAGCCAAGAGACCCAGTACTTC. Translated: CASSVGPSQETQYF. Based on the CDR3 plus reference TRBV9 and TRBJ2-5, the full variable domain is DSGVTQTPKHLITATGQRVTLRCSPRSGDLSVYWYQQSLDQGLQFLIQYYNGEERAKGNILERFSAQQFPDLHSELNLSSLELGDSALYFCASSVGPSQETQYFGPGTRLLVL.

This clone was counted once. V and J are TRBV7-2 and TRBJ2-2, with 8 bases matching TRBD2. Looked up from germline, CDR1 is SGHTA and CDR2 is FQGNSA. This CDR3 has 17 residues. Losses at the gene ends were 0 bases for V and 6 bases for J; bases not matched to a gene: 9. The CDR3 sequence is CASSLAPGLGGPGELFF. The CDR3 coding sequence is TGTGCCAGCAGCTTAGCGCCGGGACTAGGAGGCCCCGGGGAGCTGTTTTTT.

This chain links TRBV7-8 with TRBJ2-7; 9 bases align to TRBD1. With 4 bases clipped from V and 5 bases from J, the junction kept 9 bases outside the gene matches. Germline V gene sequence: CDR1 SGHVS, CDR2 FQNEAQ. The CDR3 is made up of 15 amino acids. The CDR3 loop is CASSSGRTGVDEQYF. Here the CDR3 DNA reads TGTGCCAGCAGCTCCGGACGGACAGGGGTCGACGAGCAGTACTTC.

The chain has TRBV7-8 and TRBJ1-1; D is unclear. The length of the CDR3 is 14 residues. Trimming removed 2 bases at V and 0 bases at J, with 7 bases between. CDR1 SGHVS and CDR2 FQNEAQ come from the germline V gene. The DNA of the CDR3 is TGTGCCAGCAGCTTACGTTATATGAACACTGAAGCTTTCTTT. Its protein product is CASSLRYMNTEAFF.

The CDR3 sequence is CATQAGRETQYF. CDR3 sequence (DNA): TGTGCCACGCAAGCGGGACGGGAGACCCAGTACTTC. The chain combines TRBV6-5 with TRBJ2-5; 7 bases align to TRBD2. CDR1 MNHEY and CDR2 SVGAGI come from the germline V gene. Trimming at V came to 10 bases and at J to 5 bases, leaving 7 bases not matched to a gene. The CDR3 has 12 amino acids.

J is TRBJ1-2 and V is TRBV28, with 11 bases matching TRBD1. The CDR3 is 15 amino acids. The germline V gene has CDR1 MDHEN and CDR2 SYDVKM. V was pared by 8 bases and J by 2 bases, with 7 bases of the junction left unmatched. This CDR3 is CASSGQGVPNYGYTF. In nucleotides, the CDR3 is TGTGCCAGCTCGGGACAGGGGGTCCCCAACTATGGCTACACCTTC.

This chain connects TRBV4-3 to TRBJ1-3, with a tentative D call TRBD1 (5 bases). The CDR3 consists of 14 residues. Trimming took off 1 base at V and 4 bases at J, with 8 bases between the two ends. The germline V gene has CDR1 LGHNA and CDR2 YSLEER. CDR3 sequence (DNA): TGCGCCAGCAGCCAAGCAGGGTCCGGAAACACCATATATTTT. Protein product: CASSQAGSGNTIYF.

The chain employs TRBV6-6 and TRBJ2-6; TRBD1 matches at 7 bases. After removal of 10 bases from V and 2 bases from J, the junction contained 11 bases not matched to a gene. This CDR3 comprises 16 residues. The V gene's germline CDR1 is MNHNY and CDR2 SVGAGI (reference sequence). The CDR3 reads CATRQGVPAGANVLTF. The CDR3 DNA reads as TGTGCCACGCGACAGGGCGTCCCGGCTGGGGCCAACGTCCTGACTTTC.

The rearrangement links TRBV4-2 to TRBJ2-3; tentatively, D is TRBD2 (5 bases). The germline gives CDR1 LGHNA, CDR2 YNFKEQ. The length of the CDR3 is 15 residues. The V gene lost 4 bases and the J gene lost 4 bases, with 15 bases spanning the gap. CDR3 DNA: TGTGCCAGCAGCCCAGAGCGGATCCTGGCAGATACGCAGTATTTT. Residues: CASSPERILADTQYF.

In regard to this clone: Mismatch with germline at one junction end may stem from a read error. V gene TRBV18 combines with J gene TRBJ2-7; 9 bases align to TRBD1. The CDR3 has 15 residues. Germline V lookup: CDR1 KGHSH, CDR2 LQKENI. The CDR3 nucleotides are TGTGCCAGCTTACCAAAGACAGGGGGGCCCTACGAGCAGCACTTC. Its protein product is CASLPKTGGPYEQHF.

Only one count was recorded for this clone. This rearrangement joins TRBV6-1 to TRBJ2-5; 11 nucleotides match TRBD2. J gave up 11 bases and V 5 bases, and 10 bases lay outside the gene matches. This CDR3 has 14 amino acids. Germline CDR1 is MNHNS and CDR2 is SASEGT. CDR3 nucleotides: TGTGCCAGCAGTAAACTAGCGGGAGTTAAGGGGCAGTACTTC. Translated, it gives CASSKLAGVKGQYF.

V usage is TRBV7-9 and J usage is TRBJ2-1; D call uncertain. This CDR3 comprises 11 residues. The germline V gene encodes CDR1 SEHNR and CDR2 FQNEAQ (reference sequence). V gave up 3 bases and J gave up 7 bases, with 4 bases separating them. CDR3 coding DNA: TGTGCCAGCAGCTTTCGGAATGAGCAGTTCTTC. Translating it yields CASSFRNEQFF.

This clone appeared a few times. The J gene is TRBJ1-5, the V gene TRBV25-1; 7 bases match TRBD1. The CDR3 length is 14 residues. Trimming at V came to 4 bases and at J to 1 base, leaving 1 base not matched to a gene. The germline gives CDR1 MGHDK, CDR2 SYGVNS. As DNA, the CDR3 is TGTGCCAGCAGTGTGACAGGGAGCAATCAGCCCCAGCATTTT. Translating it yields CASSVTGSNQPQHF.

This chain joins TRBV27 and TRBJ2-5; 13 bases agree with TRBD2. V was clipped by 6 bases and J by 5 bases; unmatched bases: 6. From germline, CDR1 is MNHEY and CDR2 SMNVEV (reference sequence). The CDR3 has 15 residues. CDR3 coding DNA: TGTGCCAGCAGCCGAGGGACTAGCGGGATGGAGACCCAGTACTTC. It specifies CASSRGTSGMETQYF.

In its sample, this clone was seen once. The chain combines TRBV29-1 with TRBJ2-3, with D tentatively TRBD2 (5 bases). CDR3 length equals 11 residues. Germline CDR1 and CDR2: SQVTM and ANQGSEA. Deletions cut 2 bases from V and 6 bases from J, with 6 bases between. In DNA form, the CDR3 reads TGCAGCGTTGAATCGGGGGATACGCAGTATTTT. Amino acids: CSVESGDTQYF.

J is TRBJ1-1 and V is TRBV27, with 7 bases matching TRBD1. The CDR3 has 16 residues. In germline, CDR1 is MNHEY, CDR2 SMNVEV (reference sequence). The V gene end was trimmed by 6 bases and the J gene end by 4 bases; junction bases not matched to a gene: 14. CDR3 amino acids: CASRPRQGRTGTEAFF. The CDR3 nucleotides read TGTGCCAGCAGACCTAGACAGGGACGGACAGGCACTGAAGCTTTCTTT.

The rearrangement uses TRBV4-3 and TRBJ2-1, with D unresolved. CDR3 length: 14 amino acids. CDR1 and CDR2 (germline): LGHNA, YSLEER. The ends were cut back, 1 base at V and 4 bases at J, with 8 bases in the middle. Here the CDR3 reads CASSQVGTYNEQFF. CDR3 DNA sequence: TGCGCCAGCAGCCAAGTGGGCACTTACAATGAGCAGTTCTTC.

This chain connects TRBV15 to TRBJ2-7; TRBD1 aligns across 9 bases. This CDR3 region has 15 residues. From germline, CDR1 is LNHNV and CDR2 YYDKDF (reference sequence). Germline trimming cut 4 bases from V and 5 bases from J; bases unmatched to any gene: 9. Here the CDR3 DNA reads TGTGCCACCAGCATAAACCGGGACAGGGACAACGAGCAGTACTTC. It yields the protein CATSINRDRDNEQYF.

The V and J genes are TRBV10-3 and TRBJ2-7; D call uncertain. CDR1 and CDR2 from the germline V gene are ENHRY and SYGVKD. The CDR3 spans 12 residues. The V end was cut by 6 bases, the J end by 0 bases, with 6 bases between. CDR3 residues: CAIRGLSYEQYF. The DNA for the CDR3 is TGTGCCATCAGGGGCCTCTCCTACGAGCAGTACTTC.

J is TRBJ1-3 and V is TRBV11-2; TRBD1 matches 7 bases. J was trimmed by 8 bases and V by 1 base; bases with no gene match: 5. This CDR3 is 14 amino acids long. CDR1 and CDR2 from the germline V gene are SGHAT and FQNNGV. The chain's CDR3 is CASSLVGRGYTIYF. DNA of the CDR3: TGTGCCAGCAGCTTAGTGGGCAGGGGGTACACCATATATTTT.